This T cell receptor (beta chain) is drawn from a study of regulatory T cells in long-lasting Graves disease. Findings and caveats of the study: More public clonotypes were shared by persistent patients (around 2,500) than by new patients (approximately 1,000). Rather than thyroid tissue, only peripheral blood underwent study. Patients whose Graves' disease persisted exhibited lower TCR diversity than those newly diagnosed.

To make TCR beta libraries, researchers used iRepertoire HTBI primers and Arm-PCR of CDR3 regions. Under the authors' procedure: Identification across samples found about 61 TRBV and 11 to 15 TRBJ segments. MiXCR was run by TCRdb on the multiplex PCR reads, yielding one entry per CDR3 protein. The V and J calls come from TCRdb's annotation, not from the publication. The data hold roughly 420,000 distinct CDR3 sequences, with roughly 15% observed a single time. This clonotype was detected ten times or more. What it binds is unknown. As to time point: newly diagnosed GD, antithyroid drugs for less than 3 months. The TCR library used RNA extracted from PBMCs. V was cut by 2 bases and J by 3 bases, with 11 bases left in between. Per germline, CDR1 WNHNN and CDR2 SYGVQD (reference sequence). The CDR3 covers 15 residues.

The sample in question was peripheral blood mononuclear cells (PBMCs), obtained at new diagnosis, from a patient treated with antithyroid drugs. The chain links TRBV10-1 to TRBJ2-1; no firm D call. The sequence came from a female donor with Graves disease. The CDR3 bases are TGCGCCAGCAGTGAGGGGCTCCAGATCTACAATGAGCAGTTCTTC. Protein: CASSEGLQIYNEQFF.